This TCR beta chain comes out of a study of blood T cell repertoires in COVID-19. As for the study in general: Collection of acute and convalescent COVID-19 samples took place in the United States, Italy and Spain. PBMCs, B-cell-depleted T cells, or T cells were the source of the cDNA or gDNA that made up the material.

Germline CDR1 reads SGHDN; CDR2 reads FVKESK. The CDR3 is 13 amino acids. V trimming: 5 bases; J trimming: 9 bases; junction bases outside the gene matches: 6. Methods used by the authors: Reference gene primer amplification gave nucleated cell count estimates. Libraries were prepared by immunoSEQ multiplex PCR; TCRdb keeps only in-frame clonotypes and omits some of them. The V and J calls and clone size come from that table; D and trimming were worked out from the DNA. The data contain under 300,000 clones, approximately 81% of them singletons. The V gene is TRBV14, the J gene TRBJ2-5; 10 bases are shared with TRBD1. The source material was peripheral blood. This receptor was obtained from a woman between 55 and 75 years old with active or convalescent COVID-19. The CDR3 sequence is CASSVGQGRPQYF. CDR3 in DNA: TGTGCCAGCAGCGTGGGACAGGGGAGGCCCCAGTACTTC.